This note documents a single TCR beta chain sequence. Antigen unknown. The germline CDR1 and CDR2 sequences are SGHKS and YYEKEE (reference sequence). The CDR3 spans 15 residues. The V and J ends lost 6 bases and 0 bases respectively, with 13 bases between them. This specimen comes from a study of blood T cells in healthy people across ages. Study summary: Roughly one uniquely barcoded beta molecule per two T cells was captured.

Primed by a sample-barcoded 5' primer and a J-beta primer mix, a second PCR proceeded for about 7 to 12 cycles. TCRdb called the 5' RACE reads again in MiXCR, with one record for every CDR3 protein. The sample consists of 1.8 million or so distinct CDR3 sequences, more than 35% of them appearing once. Findings of the study overall: The unsorted PBMCs prevented any conclusive comparison of naive versus antigen-experienced cells.

The sample taken for sequencing was blood. The chain couples TRBV5-5 to TRBJ1-5, with D perhaps TRBD1 (6 bases). This sequence originates from a human donor in good health. The CDR3 DNA reads as TGTGCCAGCAACTACGGACAGACTAGCAATCAGCCCCAGCATTTT. Its translation: CASNYGQTSNQPQHF.